Given below is one T cell receptor (beta chain) in context. The sample comes from a study of blood T cell repertoires in COVID-19. Looking at the study overall: Acute and convalescent COVID-19 specimens originated in the United States, Italy and Spain. T cells, B-cell-depleted T cells, or PBMCs provided the cDNA or gDNA that served as material.

With 4 bases removed from V and 3 bases from J, the gap between germline ends came to 18 bases. CDR1 LNHDA and CDR2 SQIVND come from the germline V gene (reference sequence). CDR3 length: 16 residues. In the study's own analysis: Amplified reference gene primers provided the basis for estimating nucleated cell counts. Clones were sequenced by immunoSEQ multiplex PCR, and TCRdb holds only the in-frame ones, with some missing. V and J calls and clone size are as listed in that table; D and trimming were resolved from the DNA. The sample yields 100,000 to 150,000 clones, 85% to 90% seen once. What was sequenced was peripheral blood. This clonotype originated in a middle-aged man with acute or convalescent COVID-19. The chain has TRBV19 and TRBJ1-2; D possibly corresponds to TRBD1 (6 bases). The CDR3: CASSTRDKVVDYGYTF. CDR3 nucleotides: TGTGCCAGTAGTACCCGGGACAAGGTGGTTGACTATGGCTACACCTTC. The variable domain in full, completed from reference TRBV19 and TRBJ1-2, reads DGGITQSPKYLFRKEGQNVTLSCEQNLNHDAMYWYRQDPGQGLRLIYYSQIVNDFQKGDIAEGYSVSREKKESFPLTVTSAQKNPTAFYLCASSTRDKVVDYGYTFGSGTRLTVV.